This T cell receptor beta chain originates from a study of cytomegalovirus exposure and HLA in healthy donors. Study conclusions and caveats: Most subjects' HLA-A and HLA-B alleles were reportedly predicted from TCR beta sequences. TCR beta V- and J-gene trimming was later associated with a missense DCLRE1C variant.

13 Jbeta primers and 60 Vbeta primers were used for the PCR. Some clones are missing from TCRdb's copy, which holds only in-frame ones; the method was immunoSEQ multiplex PCR. The sample shows under 250,000 clones, 82% of them seen only once. V was cut by 3 bases and J by 6 bases, with 16 bases left in between. The CDR3 runs to 14 residues. Per the germline V gene, CDR1 is SGHRS and CDR2 is YFSETQ. Regarding this clone: Its specificity is unknown.

The receptor's source is a man in his forties in good health and CMV-seropositive. V and J are TRBV5-1 and TRBJ2-7, with D perhaps matching TRBD1 (6 bases). Source material: PBMCs. CDR3 amino acids: CASSWGFQGTEQYF. The CDR3 nucleotides read TGCGCCAGCAGCTGGGGCTTTCAGGGGACCGAGCAGTACTTC. The full variable domain, in which reference TRBV5-1 and TRBJ2-7 provide the parts outside the CDR3, is KAGVTQTPRYLIKTRGQQVTLSCSPISGHRSVSWYQQTPGQGLQFLFEYFSETQRNKGNFPGRFSGRQFSNSRSEMNVSTLELGDSALYLCASSWGFQGTEQYFGPGTRLTVT.